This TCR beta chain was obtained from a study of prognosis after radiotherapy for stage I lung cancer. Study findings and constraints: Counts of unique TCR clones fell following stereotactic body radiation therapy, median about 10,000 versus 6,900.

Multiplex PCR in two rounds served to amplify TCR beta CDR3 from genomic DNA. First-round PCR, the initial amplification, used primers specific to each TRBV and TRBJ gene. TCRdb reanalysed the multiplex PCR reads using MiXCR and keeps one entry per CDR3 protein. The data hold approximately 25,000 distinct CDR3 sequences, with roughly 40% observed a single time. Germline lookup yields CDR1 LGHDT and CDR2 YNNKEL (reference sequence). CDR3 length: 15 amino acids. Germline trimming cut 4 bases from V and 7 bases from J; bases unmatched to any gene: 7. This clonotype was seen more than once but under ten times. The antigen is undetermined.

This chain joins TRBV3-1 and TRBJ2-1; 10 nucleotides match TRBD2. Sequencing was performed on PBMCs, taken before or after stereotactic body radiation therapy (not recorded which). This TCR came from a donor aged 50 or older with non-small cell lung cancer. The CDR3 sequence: CASSLTSGVGNEQFF. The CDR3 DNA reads TGTGCCAGCAGCCTAACTAGCGGGGTGGGGAATGAGCAGTTCTTC.